This T cell receptor (beta chain) comes out of a study of blood T cell repertoires in COVID-19. Study information: Samples taken during acute and convalescent COVID-19 were collected in the United States, Italy and Spain.

In the authors' workflow: Amplifying reference gene primers gave estimates of nucleated cell counts. Profiled with immunoSEQ multiplex PCR; TCRdb holds only in-frame clones, not every one. Clonal size and the V and J genes are those of that table, whereas D and trimming came from the DNA. The sample consists of roughly 250,000 clones, 75% to 90% of them appearing once. The germline gives CDR1 SGHAT, CDR2 FQNNGV. This CDR3 spans 16 amino acids. The V and J ends lost 5 bases and 3 bases, in that order; junction bases with no gene match: 8. Study members were between roughly 18 and 100 years old and lived in 24 US regions. Assignment of participants to cohorts was predicated upon participant-reported clinical history.

The clonotype comes from a woman aged 25 to 39 with acute COVID-19. Sequencing input: PBMCs or T cells enriched from blood (not recorded which). The chain couples TRBV11-2 to TRBJ2-7; TRBD1 matches 12 bases. The CDR3 DNA reads as TGTGCCAGCAGCCGGACCGGGACAGGGGGCTTCTACGAGCAGTACTTC. Its protein is CASSRTGTGGFYEQYF.